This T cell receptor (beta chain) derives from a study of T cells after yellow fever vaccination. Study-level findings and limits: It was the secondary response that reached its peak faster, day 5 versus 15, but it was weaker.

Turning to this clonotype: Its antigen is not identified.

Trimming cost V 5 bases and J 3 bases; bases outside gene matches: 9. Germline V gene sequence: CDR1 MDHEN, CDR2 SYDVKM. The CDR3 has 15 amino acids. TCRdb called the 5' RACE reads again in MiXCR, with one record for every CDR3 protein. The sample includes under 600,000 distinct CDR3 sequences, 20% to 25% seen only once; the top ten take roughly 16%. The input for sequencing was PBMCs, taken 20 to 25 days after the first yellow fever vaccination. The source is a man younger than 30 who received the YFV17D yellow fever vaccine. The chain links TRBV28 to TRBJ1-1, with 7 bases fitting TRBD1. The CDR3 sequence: CASSPHLQGYTEAFF. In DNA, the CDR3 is TGTGCCAGCAGTCCTCACCTACAGGGGTACACTGAAGCTTTCTTT.